Reported below is one T cell receptor (beta chain). What it recognizes is unknown. The PCR used 60 Vbeta and 13 Jbeta primers. The data were produced by immunoSEQ multiplex PCR, yet TCRdb's version contains in-frame clones alone and is incomplete. The sample comprises roughly 160,000 clones, 65% to 80% of which are singletons, and 3% to 3.5% rests with the top ten. The CDR3 is 14 residues long. Trimming at V came to 5 bases and at J to 5 bases, leaving 8 bases not matched to a gene. Per germline, CDR1 SGHTA and CDR2 FQGNSA. These data come from a study of cytomegalovirus exposure and HLA in healthy donors. Notes on the study in general: A later analysis showed HLA-associated TCR beta chains outstripping equally common others in clonal expansion.

Although they were nominally healthy when sampled, donors likely had unrecorded immune exposures. Sequenced sample: PBMCs. This rearrangement joins TRBV7-2 to TRBJ1-1; TRBD1 aligns across 7 bases. This sequence was found in a woman aged 45-65 years in good health and CMV-seropositive. The CDR3 nucleotides read TGTGCCAGCAGCACCCGACAGGGTGGGACTGAAGCTTTCTTT. This gives the protein CASSTRQGGTEAFF.